Described below is a single TCR beta chain sequence and its context. The time point was: pre-treatment sample, taken before nivolumab and TIL therapy. The sample originates from a study of TIL therapy for anti-PD-1-resistant metastatic lung cancer. About the research overall: Tumor harvest preceded PD-1/PD-L1 blockade, followed by nivolumab treatment.

CDR3 length: 17 amino acids. The libraries were made with immunoSEQ v3. Here immunoSEQ multiplex PCR was the method, and the copy in TCRdb shows in-frame clones only, minus some. Seen here are about 20,000 clones, about three quarters observed once, and the top ten hold around 1.8%. The genes are TRBV12-1 and TRBJ1-1; TRBD1 is taken as the D call from the table, unchecked against the DNA. TRBV12-1 represents a pseudogene. The sequencing used blood, collected at baseline. This receptor was obtained from a person between 30 and 79 years old with non-small cell lung cancer. CDR3 DNA sequence: TGTGCCAGCAGCTTACCTCCGGGACAGGAAGGTCACACTGAAGCTTTCTTT. Its protein is CASSLPPGQEGHTEAFF.